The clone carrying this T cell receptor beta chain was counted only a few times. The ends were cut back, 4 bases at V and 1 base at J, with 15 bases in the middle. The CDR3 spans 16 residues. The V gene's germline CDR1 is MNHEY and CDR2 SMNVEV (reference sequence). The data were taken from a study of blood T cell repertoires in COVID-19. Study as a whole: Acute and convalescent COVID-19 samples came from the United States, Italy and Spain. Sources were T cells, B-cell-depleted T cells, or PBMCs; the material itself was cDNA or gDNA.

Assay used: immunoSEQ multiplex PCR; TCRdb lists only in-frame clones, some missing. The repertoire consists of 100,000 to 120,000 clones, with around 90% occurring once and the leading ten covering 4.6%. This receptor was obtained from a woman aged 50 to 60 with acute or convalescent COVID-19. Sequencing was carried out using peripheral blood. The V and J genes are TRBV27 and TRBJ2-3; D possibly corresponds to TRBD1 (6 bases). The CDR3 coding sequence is TGTGCCAGCAGTTCACCAGGGGAAGTTGGCACAGATACGCAGTATTTT. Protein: CASSSPGEVGTDTQYF.